This T cell receptor (beta chain) was observed in a study of T cells in Graves' hyperthyroidism and ophthalmopathy. General study findings and limits: Classification by a 13 V-J model distinguished ophthalmopathy from stable hyperthyroidism.

This clonotype came up many times. Its antigen is undetermined. TCR beta CDR3 sequences were amplified from RNA transcripts. With the HTBI primer set, the TCR CDR3 went through a first round of RT-PCR. From the multiplex PCR reads, TCRdb called clonotypes with MiXCR, one entry per CDR3 protein. The sample includes around 800,000 distinct CDR3 sequences, 38% of them seen just once. This CDR3 comprises 14 residues. The V end was cut by 1 base, the J end by 11 bases, with 12 bases between. CDR1 is SNHLY and CDR2 is FYNNEI in the germline V gene. The chain has TRBV2 and TRBJ2-6; D not certain. The TCR originated in a man between 18 and 29 years old with Graves' hyperthyroidism. What was sequenced was blood. CDR3 protein: CASSEDERPDVLTF. DNA for the CDR3: TGTGCCAGCAGTGAAGATGAAAGGCCCGACGTCCTGACTTTC.